This T cell receptor beta chain was sequenced for a study of radiotherapy plus CTLA-4 blockade in lung cancer. Study in general: Overall, 15% to 20% of patients showed an objective response, while 31% attained disease control.

Notes on the study in general: In blood, tumor-derived TCR clones expanded after radiotherapy plus ipilimumab. Reportedly, early blood T cell clone dynamics best predicted response, with interferon-beta.

Profiled with immunoSEQ multiplex PCR; TCRdb holds only in-frame clones, not every one. The sample lists some 110,000 clones; 80% to 90% were seen once. There are 17 residues in the CDR3. Germline V gene data show CDR1 as SGHVS and CDR2 as FQNEAQ. Germline trimming cut 3 bases from V and 1 base from J; bases unmatched to any gene: 7. Concerning this clone itself: Its antigen is not known.

It was focal radiation plus CTLA-4 blockade with ipilimumab that patients with chemo-refractory metastatic non-small-cell lung cancer received. V gene TRBV7-8 combines with J gene TRBJ2-1; 9 bases match TRBD2. The sequencing used peripheral blood, collected from a patient treated with radiotherapy plus ipilimumab. The TCR was taken from a human donor with non-small cell lung cancer that progressed on radiotherapy plus ipilimumab. This chain's CDR3 is CASSFQIAGVSYNEQFF. Here the CDR3 DNA reads TGTGCCAGCAGCTTTCAGATAGCGGGAGTGTCCTACAATGAGCAGTTCTTC.